Sequencing of this T cell receptor beta chain was carried out in a study of blood T cell repertoires in COVID-19. Per the original methods: Cell counts per sample came from amplifying reference gene primers. Method: immunoSEQ multiplex PCR; TCRdb's copy keeps in-frame clones and lacks some. The V and J calls and the clone size are those of that table, but D and trimming were determined from the DNA. The data hold 70,000 to 80,000 clones, with approximately 85% observed a single time. The sample was peripheral blood. The TCR was taken from a woman older than 75 with active or convalescent COVID-19.

The CDR3 nucleotides are TGTGCCAGCAGTGAAAGACCGGGACAGGGGGCCTACAATGAGCAGTTCTTC. It codes for CASSERPGQGAYNEQFF. The V call is TRBV27, the J call TRBJ2-1; 11 bases are a match to TRBD1. The CDR3 is 17 residues long. The germline V gene has CDR1 MNHEY and CDR2 SMNVEV (reference sequence). The V gene end was trimmed by 5 bases and the J gene end by 2 bases; junction bases not matched to a gene: 8.